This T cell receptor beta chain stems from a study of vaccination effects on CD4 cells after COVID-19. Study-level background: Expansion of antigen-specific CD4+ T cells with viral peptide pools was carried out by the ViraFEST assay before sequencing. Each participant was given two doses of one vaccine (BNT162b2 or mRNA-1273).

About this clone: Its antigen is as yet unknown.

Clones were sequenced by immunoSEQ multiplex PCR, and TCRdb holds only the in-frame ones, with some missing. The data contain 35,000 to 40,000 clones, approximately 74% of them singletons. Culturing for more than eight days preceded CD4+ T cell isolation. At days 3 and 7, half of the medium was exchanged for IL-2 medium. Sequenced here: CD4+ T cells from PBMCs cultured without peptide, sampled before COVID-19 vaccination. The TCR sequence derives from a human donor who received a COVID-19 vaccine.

This CDR3 is CASSSGAPGGYTF. The CDR3 DNA sequence: TGTGCCAGCAGTTCTGGGGCCCCGGGCGGCTACACCTTC. The V call is TRBV27, the J call TRBJ1-2; tentatively, D is TRBD1 (5 bases). This CDR3 is 13 amino acids long. CDR1 and CDR2 (germline): MNHEY, SMNVEV (reference sequence). V lost 4 bases, J lost 8 bases, and 14 bases lay in between.